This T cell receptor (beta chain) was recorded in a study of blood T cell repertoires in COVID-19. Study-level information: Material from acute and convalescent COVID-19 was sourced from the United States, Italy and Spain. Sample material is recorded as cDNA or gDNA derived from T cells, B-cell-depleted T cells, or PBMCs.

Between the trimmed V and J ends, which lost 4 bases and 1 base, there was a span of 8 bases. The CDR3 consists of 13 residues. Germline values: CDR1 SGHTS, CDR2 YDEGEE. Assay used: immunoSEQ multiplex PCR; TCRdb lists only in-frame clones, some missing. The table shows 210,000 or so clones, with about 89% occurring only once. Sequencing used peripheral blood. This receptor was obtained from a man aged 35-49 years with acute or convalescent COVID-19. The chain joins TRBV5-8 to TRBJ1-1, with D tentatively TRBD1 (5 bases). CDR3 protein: CASSATGNTEAFF. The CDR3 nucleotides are TGTGCCAGCAGCGCAACAGGGAACACTGAAGCTTTCTTT. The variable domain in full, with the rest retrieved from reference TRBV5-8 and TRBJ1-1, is EAGVTQSPTHLIKTRGQQATLRCSPISGHTSVYWYQQALGLGLQFLLWYDEGEERNRGNFPPRFSGRQFPNYSSELNVNALELEDSALYLCASSATGNTEAFFGQGTRLTVV.